The 26 T cell receptor beta chains below were found in one sample sequenced in a study of Graves' ophthalmopathy and Graves' hyperthyroidism (dated by TCRdb to between 2018 and 2020). The reads were generated on an Illumina HiSeq 2000. For repertoire sequencing, TCR beta CDR3 regions were amplified from RNA transcripts. The first round was an RT-PCR using HTBI primers with the Qiagen OneStep RT-PCR kit, and this first round was followed by a second-round multiplex PCR, then size selection and purification. TCRdb itself trimmed the public reads at Q25 with fastp, ran MiXCR and retained productive beta chains. Identical CDR3 proteins give one entry, which carries the most common genes and DNA. The sample table shows around 400,000 distinct CDR3 sequences, and 20% to 25% are seen once. 2.5% to 3.5% of the sample belongs to the ten largest clones. The specimen was peripheral blood. These receptors were obtained from a woman aged 18-29 years with stable Graves' hyperthyroidism. Donor details come from another sample of the same person, matched by shared clones.

This clonotype was seen a single time. The V gene is TRBV10-3, the J gene TRBJ1-6, with 9 bases that match TRBD1. CDR3 length: 16 residues. The germline V gene encodes CDR1 ENHRY and CDR2 SYGVKD. V lost 6 bases and J lost 7; bases outside the gene matches: 10. CDR3 nucleotide sequence: TGTGCCATCAGCGGACAGGGGAGGGTGGGGAATTCACCCCTCCACTTT. This sequence encodes CAISGQGRVGNSPLHF.

This clonotype showed up many times. V gene TRBV28 combines with J gene TRBJ1-2; 9 bases agree with TRBD1. The germline V gene has CDR1 MDHEN and CDR2 SYDVKM. The junction had 4 bases not matched to a gene; V was cut back by 3 bases and J by 5 bases. CDR3 size: 14 residues. CDR3 sequence (DNA): TGTGCCAGCAGTTTTGGTGACAGGGGGTATGGCTACACCTTC. Protein sequence: CASSFGDRGYGYTF.

This clonotype was seen once. A much larger clone lies one base from this, so it may be a read error. This rearrangement joins TRBV11-3 to TRBJ2-1, with TRBD2 as a possible D gene (6 bases). This CDR3 spans 15 amino acids. The germline gives CDR1 SGHNT, CDR2 YENEEA. CDR3 coding DNA: TGTGCCAGCAGCTTAGATCCGGGAGCTGAGAATGAGAAGTTCTTC. It translates to CASSLDPGAENEKFF. The full variable domain, its missing parts supplied by reference TRBV11-3 and TRBJ2-1, is EAGVVQSPRYKIIEKKQPVAFWCNPISGHNTLYWYLQNLGQGPELLIRYENEEAVDDSQLPKDRFSAERLKGVDSTLKIQPAELGDSAVYLCASSLDPGAENEKFFGPGTRLTVL.

This clonotype was seen many times. The gene calls are TRBV6-5 and TRBJ1-2; 8 positions agree with TRBD1. CDR3 length: 15 amino acids. Germline V lookup: CDR1 MNHEY, CDR2 SVGAGI. After removal of 6 bases from V and 5 bases from J, the junction contained 11 bases not matched to a gene. The CDR3 loop reads CASSYDRGPLYGYTF. In nucleotides, the CDR3 is TGTGCCAGCAGCTACGACAGGGGACCACTTTATGGCTACACCTTC.

This clonotype was seen many times. This rearrangement joins TRBV6-2 or TRBV6-3 to TRBJ2-7, with D possibly TRBD1 on 5 matching bases. Germline V gene sequence: CDR1 MNHEY, CDR2 SVGEGT. V was pared by 11 bases and J by 0 bases, with 17 bases between. The CDR3 runs 14 residues. CDR3 DNA sequence: TGTGCCTGCCAGGGTACTACGTCCTCCTACGAGCAGTACTTC. This encodes CACQGTTSSYEQYF.

In its sample, this clonotype was seen many times. The chain employs TRBV6-1 and TRBJ1-1; D not resolved. The CDR3 spans 12 residues. The germline V gene encodes CDR1 MNHNS and CDR2 SASEGT. V lost 5 bases, J lost 5 bases, and 9 bases lay in between. CDR3 coding DNA: TGTGCCAGCAGTACGGGGTGGACTGAAGCTTTCTTT. Translation gives CASSTGWTEAFF.

This clonotype was observed many times. The rearrangement uses TRBV27 and TRBJ1-1; D uncertain. CDR3 size: 16 residues. V lost 4 bases, J lost 0 bases, and 15 bases lay in between. Looked up from germline, CDR1 is MNHEY and CDR2 is SMNVEV (reference sequence). The CDR3 region has the DNA TGTGCCAGCAGTTGGGAGGGCAGTCGCTTGAACACTGAAGCTTTCTTT. Protein sequence: CASSWEGSRLNTEAFF.

This clonotype was picked up many times. The rearrangement joins TRBV6-5 to TRBJ1-1; TRBD1 is a possible D gene (5 bases). Per the germline V gene, CDR1 is MNHEY and CDR2 is SVGAGI. This CDR3 region has 15 residues. V lost 1 base and J lost 5, with 14 bases in between. The CDR3 here is CASSYLGGLGTEAFF. In DNA, the CDR3 is TGTGCCAGCAGTTACTTGGGGGGTTTAGGAACTGAAGCTTTCTTT.

The V call is TRBV6-1, the J call TRBJ1-2, with 9 bases lining up with TRBD1. With 5 bases clipped from V and 5 bases from J, the junction kept 6 bases outside the gene matches. Germline CDR1 and CDR2: MNHNS and SASEGT. This CDR3 contains 14 residues. The CDR3: CASSLRDRDYGYTF. In DNA, the CDR3 is TGTGCCAGCAGTCTCCGGGACAGGGATTATGGCTACACCTTC.

This clonotype has ten or more counts. The CDR3 loop is CASSRTGDQPQHF. Written as DNA, the CDR3 is TGTGCCAGCTCACGGACAGGGGATCAGCCCCAGCATTTT. The V and J genes are TRBV18 and TRBJ1-5; the match to TRBD1 covers 9 bases. After removal of 4 bases from V and 5 bases from J, the junction contained 0 bases not matched to a gene. This CDR3 has 13 residues. The germline V gene has CDR1 KGHSH and CDR2 LQKENI.

At least ten counts were recorded for this clonotype. The chain joins TRBV19 to TRBJ1-1; TRBD1 matches 11 bases. CDR1 and CDR2 from the germline V gene are LNHDA and SQIVND (reference sequence). The CDR3 spans 15 residues. The V gene end was trimmed by 5 bases and the J gene end by 5 bases; junction bases not matched to a gene: 7. This chain's CDR3 is CASSFRTGGWTEAFF. CDR3 DNA sequence: TGTGCCAGTAGTTTTCGGACAGGGGGCTGGACTGAAGCTTTCTTT.

This sequence joins TRBV6-1 and TRBJ1-6; 9 nucleotides agree with TRBD1. Losses at the gene ends were 11 bases for V and 6 bases for J; bases not matched to a gene: 5. The CDR3 consists of 13 residues. The germline gives CDR1 MNHNS, CDR2 SASEGT. The CDR3 sequence is CAGGTGLNSPLHF. CDR3 in DNA: TGTGCCGGCGGGACAGGGCTTAATTCACCCCTCCACTTT.

Many counts were recorded for this clonotype. V is TRBV30 and J is TRBJ1-2; perhaps TRBD1 as D (6 bases). The germline gives CDR1 GTSNPN, CDR2 SVGIG (reference sequence). The CDR3 totals 12 residues. Trimming took off 1 base at V and 6 bases at J, with 9 bases between the two ends. CDR3 in amino acids: CAWSAAGDGYTF. In nucleotides, the CDR3 is TGTGCCTGGAGTGCGGCAGGGGATGGCTACACCTTC.

This clonotype was counted a single time. This chain links TRBV6-5 with TRBJ2-5; possible D gene TRBD1, 5 bases. This CDR3 spans 16 amino acids. Germline V CDR1 and CDR2: MNHEY, SVGAGI. V was trimmed by 0 bases and J by 2 bases, leaving 13 bases between them. The chain's CDR3 is CASSYSQGWSQETQYF. CDR3 DNA sequence: TGTGCCAGCAGTTACTCCCAGGGATGGTCACAAGAGACCCAGTACTTC.

This clonotype was detected many times. The chain uses TRBV2 and TRBJ1-2; a possible D gene is TRBD1 (6 bases). V lost 11 bases, J lost 1 base, and 20 bases lay in between. Germline CDR1 reads SNHLY; CDR2 reads FYNNEI. The CDR3 runs to 15 residues. The CDR3, as DNA: TGTGCCGACATGACCGGGGCAGGGGTTAACTATGGCTACACCTTC. Residues: CADMTGAGVNYGYTF.

This clonotype was detected many times. V usage is TRBV28 and J usage is TRBJ1-6; perhaps TRBD1 as D (6 bases). V lost 5 bases, J lost 13 bases, and 15 bases lay in between. There are 13 residues in the CDR3. Per germline, CDR1 MDHEN and CDR2 SYDVKM. CDR3 region: CASSRLWDKPLHF. Here the CDR3 DNA reads TGTGCCAGCAGTCGTTTATGGGACAAGCCCCTCCACTTT.

The genes are TRBV24-1 and TRBJ2-5; perhaps TRBD1 as D (6 bases). CDR1 and CDR2 from the germline V gene are KGHDR and SFDVKD. The CDR3 is 16 residues long. Trimming removed 3 bases from V and 1 base from J, with 14 bases in between. CDR3 residues: CATSDRTDSLQETQYF. In DNA, the CDR3 is TGTGCCACCAGTGATCGAACGGACAGTCTCCAAGAGACCCAGTACTTC.

This clonotype was recorded at least ten times. The V call is TRBV5-1, the J call TRBJ1-6; no firm D call. The CDR3 runs 13 residues. The ends were cut back, 0 bases at V and 8 bases at J, with 6 bases in the middle. CDR1 and CDR2 from the germline V gene are SGHRS and YFSETQ. This CDR3 reads CASSLGQYSPLHF. The DNA of the CDR3 is TGCGCCAGCAGCTTGGGCCAGTATTCACCCCTCCACTTT. The whole variable domain, filled in from reference TRBV5-1 and TRBJ1-6, reads KAGVTQTPRYLIKTRGQQVTLSCSPISGHRSVSWYQQTPGQGLQFLFEYFSETQRNKGNFPGRFSGRQFSNSRSEMNVSTLELGDSALYLCASSLGQYSPLHFGNGTRLTVT.

This clonotype is a singleton in its sample. The gene calls are TRBV29-1 and TRBJ2-7; TRBD1 matches 10 bases. The CDR3 has 14 residues. Germline V CDR1 and CDR2: SQVTM, ANQGSEA. V lost 6 bases, J lost 3 bases, and 8 bases stayed unmatched. CDR3 amino acids: CSVTGQGGVYEQYF. In DNA form, the CDR3 reads TGCAGCGTAACCGGACAGGGGGGGGTCTACGAGCAGTACTTC.

The J gene is TRBJ2-7, the V gene TRBV9; D remains unclear. The CDR3 runs to 14 residues. The germline gives CDR1 SGDLS, CDR2 YYNGEE. V lost 3 bases and J 3 bases, leaving 13 bases between the germline ends. The CDR3 nucleotides are TGTGCCAGCAGCGAGGGCCCGAAAAGCTACGAGCAGTACTTC. Translated: CASSEGPKSYEQYF.

This clonotype was detected a few times. The chain links TRBV6-1 to TRBJ2-7; D is possibly TRBD1 (6 bases). Trimming cost V 2 bases and J 1 base, with 9 bases left between them. The CDR3 is 14 amino acids. CDR1 and CDR2 from the germline V gene are MNHNS and SASEGT. CDR3 in DNA: TGTGCCAGCAGTGAACTGGACAGATCCTACGAGCAGTACTTC. Its translation is CASSELDRSYEQYF.

This clonotype was counted between two and nine times. For the CDR3, the DNA is TGCAGTGCTAGACTAGCGGGACGGGGGGAGCAGTACTTC. Translation gives CSARLAGRGEQYF. The chain has TRBV20-1 and TRBJ2-7; 9 bases line up with TRBD2. The V segment lost 2 bases and the J segment 7 bases; nucleotides outside the gene matches: 6. Germline CDR1 reads DFQATT; CDR2 reads SNEGSKA (reference sequence). This CDR3 is built from 13 residues.

This chain links TRBV9 with TRBJ2-2, with a possible D match to TRBD1 (5 bases). The CDR3 has 17 amino acids. Trimming took off 0 bases at V and 1 base at J, with 13 bases between the two ends. CDR1 and CDR2 from the germline V gene are SGDLS and YYNGEE. CDR3 bases: TGTGCCAGCAGCGTAGTAACTGGAAGGGGGAACACCGGGGAGCTGTTTTTT. It codes for CASSVVTGRGNTGELFF.

The gene calls are TRBV6-1 and TRBJ1-5; D remains unclear. The germline V and J ends were trimmed by 4 bases and 9 bases, with 7 bases remaining between them. The CDR3 sequence is 11 residues long. Germline-derived CDR1 and CDR2 are MNHNS and SASEGT. CDR3 residues: CASSANMPQHF. As DNA, the CDR3 is TGTGCCAGCAGTGCAAACATGCCCCAGCATTTT.

This clonotype was seen at least ten times. The chain couples TRBV29-1 to TRBJ1-2, with D uncertain. Germline lookup yields CDR1 SQVTM and CDR2 ANQGSEA. V lost 5 bases, J lost 11 bases, and 18 bases lay in between. This CDR3 has 12 amino acids. CDR3 in DNA: TGCAGCGTTTCACGAGCCAGTGAACCTTACACCTTC. It is translated as CSVSRASEPYTF. Looking up the rest from reference TRBV29-1 and TRBJ1-2 gives the full variable domain: SAVISQKPSRDICQRGTSLTIQCQVDSQVTMMFWYRQQPGQSLTLIATANQGSEATYESGFVIDKFPISRPNLTFSTLTVSNMSPEDSSIYLCSVSRASEPYTFGSGTRLTVV.

Many counts were recorded for this clonotype. The chain employs TRBV27 and TRBJ2-2; TRBD1 is a possible D gene (6 bases). The V end was cut by 3 bases, the J end by 4 bases, with 12 bases between. Germline V gene data show CDR1 as MNHEY and CDR2 as SMNVEV (reference sequence). The CDR3 has 15 amino acids. Written as DNA, the CDR3 is TGTGCCAGCAGTTTCTTGACGGACAGCACCGGGGAGCTGTTTTTT. Translating gives CASSFLTDSTGELFF.